This T cell receptor beta chain was observed in a study of shared T cell receptors in the human thymus. Trimming cost V 3 bases and J 1 base, with 7 bases left between them. Germline lookup yields CDR1 LGHNA and CDR2 YNFKEQ. The CDR3 extends over 13 amino acids. This table comes from immunoSEQ multiplex PCR, and its TCRdb copy is limited to in-frame clones, with some not included. Of roughly 660,000 clones listed, approximately 90% were seen once; the top ten hold over 0.008%. These data also formed part of another study, on human thymus T cells. As reported in that work: Immunologically healthy infants in Finland undergoing congenital heart defect surgery were the donors. As related research reported, thymic repertoires overlapped highly among unrelated individuals.

The sequencing sample was made of thymocytes. The chain couples TRBV4-2 to TRBJ2-7; weak D call: TRBD1 (6 bases). This TCR derives from a boy under two years old with a congenital heart defect. The CDR3 loop is CASSQDRSYEQYF. The CDR3 nucleotides read TGTGCCAGCAGCCAGGACAGATCCTACGAGCAGTACTTC.